This TCR beta chain was retrieved from a study of blood T cell repertoires in COVID-19 (dated by TCRdb to between 2020 and 2021). Turning to the overall study: Collaborator samples came from the United States, Italy and Spain and covered acute and convalescent phases of COVID-19. The material from the prospective study consisted of cDNA or gDNA derived from T cells, B-cell-depleted T cells, or PBMCs. Deeply sampled blood TCRbeta repertoires from subjects exposed to, actively infected with, or recovered from COVID-19 were included in the dataset. A freely available public database, intended as a resource for researchers studying the immune response to SARS-CoV-2, is where the repertoires were released. Samples were obtained from the ongoing ImmuneRACE study (first 160 participants) and from 1,200 or so subjects provided by 6 global collaborators. Sample metadata almost always included a de-identified subject ID, COVID-19 status, age in years and sex. Where available, HLA class I and class II types were taken from metadata supplied by the sample provider and were not determined by assay-based typing.

The full study reports these points: How much clinical and demographic metadata was included differed by source and by participant, and the metadata was provided uncurated.

The cysteine opens and the phenylalanine closes a CDR3 of 14 amino acids. Here the CDR3 DNA is all that survives: 42 bases in frame from base 1. The V end loses 3 bases and the J end loses 3 bases, and a stretch of 9 bases separates them. For CDR1 and CDR2, the germline V gene lists SNHLY and FYNNEI. About this clone itself: Its antigen has not been determined. Base-call qualities are not available, and no considerably larger clone is one nucleotide away.

TCRbeta CDR3 regions were amplified from genomic DNA by means of the immunoSEQ Assay, a bias-controlled multiplex PCR. On the authors' methods: Nucleated cell counts per sample were estimated from amplification of reference gene primers within the assay. To quantify the absolute abundance of each unique TCRbeta CDR3 rearrangement, sequence reads were collapsed and filtered. Productive Simpson clonality was computed per sample as the square root of Simpson's diversity index over productive rearrangements. TCRdb's version of the immuneACCESS table is confined to in-frame rearrangements and falls short of the full clone set. An unresolved V gene accounts for under half of the shortfall where checked; the remainder is of unknown origin. That table gives V, J and clone size, and the DNA gave D and trimming. The sample table holds 250,000 to 400,000 clones, of which about 91% were seen once. 1.5% to 2% of the sample belongs to the ten largest clones.

At one collaborating source in Seattle, patients were enrolled during active infection and were followed longitudinally through the course of disease. Collaborating institutions collected whole blood in K2EDTA tubes following their own protocols. Collaborator samples were shipped for TCRbeta analysis as frozen whole blood, isolated PBMCs, or DNA extracted from either sample type. The source is a woman aged 30 to 39 with COVID-19, enrolled during active disease. Here the chain combines TRBV2 and TRBJ2-1; 6 matching bases give a weak D call of TRBD2. Sequenced material: peripheral blood. The CDR3 region reads CASSEGRGYNEQFF. In nucleotide form, the sequence is TGTGCCAGCAGTGAGGGGCGGGGCTACAATGAGCAGTTCTTC.